The rows below give T cell receptor beta chains drawn from one sample of a study of T-cell reconstitution after alpha-beta-depleted transplantation in children. One entry per CDR3 protein, called by TCRdb with MiXCR from the PCR reads. Of about a million distinct CDR3 sequences in the sample, less than 30% were seen once. Specimen: PBMCs, mostly from graft donor cells, collected 360 days after TCRalphabeta/CD19-depleted stem cell transplant. These receptors were taken from a boy under two years old who had a stem cell transplant for SCID, so the T cells may come from the graft donor. CDR3s include the opening cysteine and the closing phenylalanine or tryptophan. D genes are given only for firm matches. The size of a clone is reported for some rows only, either as once, few or many, or as a class for expanded clones.

J | D | V | length | size | DNA | CDR3
TRBJ1-1 | - | TRBV6-2/TRBV6-3 | 13 | - | TGTGCCAGCAGTTACAGCTTTAACACTGAAGCTTTCTTT | CASSYSFNTEAFF
TRBJ1-1 | TRBD1 | TRBV12-3/TRBV12-4 | 12 | few | TGCCATGGACAGGGGGCGAACACTGAAGCTTTCTTT | CHGQGANTEAFF
TRBJ1-1 | - | TRBV20-1 | 16 | - | TGCAGTGCTACAGGGGTACGGCGATTGGTGAACACTGAAGCTTTCTTT | CSATGVRRLVNTEAFF
TRBJ2-1 | TRBD2 | TRBV7-2 | 15 | - | TGTGCCAGCAGCCAGATGGTGACTAGCTCCAATGAGCAGTTCTTC | CASSQMVTSSNEQFF
TRBJ1-5 | - | TRBV20-1 | 13 | - | TGCAGTGCTAGTCTTTCCATCAATCAGCCCCAGCATTTT | CSASLSINQPQHF
TRBJ1-1 | - | TRBV18 | 13 | - | TGTGCCAGCTCACTTGAGTCGGGCACTGAAGCTTTCTTT | CASSLESGTEAFF
TRBJ2-7 | - | TRBV15 | 14 | few | TGTGCCACCAAACCGGGACACACCGCCTACGAGCAGTACTTC | CATKPGHTAYEQYF
TRBJ2-7 | - | TRBV20-1 | 12 | - | TGCAGTGCTAGAGTCGGGACCGCCGAGCAGTACTTC | CSARVGTAEQYF
TRBJ2-1 | TRBD1 | TRBV7-8 | 18 | - | TGTGCCAGCAGCTTAACTAACTTGGACAGGCTCTCCTACAATGAGCAGTTCTTC | CASSLTNLDRLSYNEQFF
TRBJ2-2 | - | TRBV15 | 13 | - | TGTGCCACCAGTCCCTCGAGGACCGGGGAGCTGTTTTTT | CATSPSRTGELFF
TRBJ2-7 | TRBD1 | TRBV5-1 | 16 | - | TGCGCCAGCAGCCCCGGACAGGGATTTGGCGCCTACGAGCAGTACTTC | CASSPGQGFGAYEQYF
TRBJ2-1 | - | TRBV20-1 | 12 | - | TGCAGTGCCCCCGGGACATGGAATGAGCAGTTCTTC | CSAPGTWNEQFF
TRBJ2-7 | TRBD2 | TRBV27 | 18 | - | TGTGCCAGCAGTCCCCTTCTCCTAGCGGGGACGCTCTCCTACGAGCAGTACTTC | CASSPLLLAGTLSYEQYF
TRBJ2-1 | TRBD1 | TRBV7-8 | 17 | - | TGTGCCAGCAGCTTAGGGGCACCCGGGACAGACAACAATGAGCAGTTCTTC | CASSLGAPGTDNNEQFF
TRBJ2-3 | - | TRBV7-9 | 16 | - | TGTGCCAGCAGCTTAAATCTAGCAGTAACCACAGATACGCAGTATTTT | CASSLNLAVTTDTQYF
TRBJ2-3 | TRBD2 | TRBV3-1 | 15 | - | TGTGCCAGCAGACCCAGCGGGGTAAGCACAGATACGCAGTATTTT | CASRPSGVSTDTQYF
TRBJ1-1 | - | TRBV5-1 | 14 | few | TGCGCCAGCAGCTTTCCAGGGTGGAGCACTGAAGCTTTCTTT | CASSFPGWSTEAFF
TRBJ2-1 | TRBD1 | TRBV7-9 | 15 | few | TGTGCCAGCAGCTTTAGGGACAGGGAATACAATGAGCAGTTCTTC | CASSFRDREYNEQFF
TRBJ1-5 | TRBD1 | TRBV15 | 14 | few | TGTGCCACCAGACGGGACAGGGAAGATCAGCCCCAGCATTTT | CATRRDREDQPQHF
TRBJ2-7 | - | TRBV20-1 | 13 | - | TGCAGTGCTCGGGACGCGAGCTCCTACGAGCAGTACTTC | CSARDASSYEQYF
TRBJ2-4 | TRBD2 | TRBV6-1 | 16 | - | TGTGCCAGCAGCGGCGGGGGAGTGGGAGACAAAAACATTCAGTACTTC | CASSGGGVGDKNIQYF
TRBJ2-2 | - | TRBV7-6 | 16 | once | TGTGCCAGCAGCTTAGAAGCGCTGGCGAACACCGGGGAGCTGTTTTTT | CASSLEALANTGELFF
TRBJ1-1 | TRBD1 | TRBV7-9 | 15 | - | TGTGCCAGCAGCCCACTGACAGGGGGAAGGACTGAAGCTTTCTTT | CASSPLTGGRTEAFF
TRBJ2-1 | - | TRBV12-3/TRBV12-4 | 14 | - | TGTGCCAGCAGTCCAGAGGGGACGCGGAATGAGCAGTTCTTC | CASSPEGTRNEQFF
TRBJ1-1 | - | TRBV6-2/TRBV6-3 | 16 | - | TGTGCCAGCAGTTACGGAGAAGGGAAATGGTCCACTGAAGCTTTCTTT | CASSYGEGKWSTEAFF
TRBJ1-1 | - | TRBV5-1 | 15 | few | TGCGCCAGCAGCTCGTGGATGACGGGGAACACTGAAGCTTTCTTT | CASSSWMTGNTEAFF
TRBJ2-5 | - | TRBV18 | 13 | - | TGTGCCAGCTCGATGTCCACCGGGGAGACCCAGTACTTC | CASSMSTGETQYF
TRBJ1-1 | TRBD1 | TRBV6-5 | 15 | - | TGTGCCAGCAGTTACCCCGGACAGGCAAACACTGAAGCTTTCTTT | CASSYPGQANTEAFF
TRBJ2-7 | - | TRBV7-2 | 15 | - | TGTGCCAGCAGCGCCCGGGGGCTAAGCTCCTACGAGCAGTACTTC | CASSARGLSSYEQYF
TRBJ1-1 | - | TRBV5-6 | 16 | - | TGTGCCAGCAGCTTGAGCGGCGGACCGCCGAACACTGAAGCTTTCTTT | CASSLSGGPPNTEAFF
TRBJ2-1 | TRBD2 | TRBV7-2 | 13 | - | TGTGCCAGCAGCCTCCAGACTAGCATTGAGCAGTTCTTC | CASSLQTSIEQFF
TRBJ1-3 | - | TRBV10-3 | 15 | many | TGTGCCATCAGCCTGGACGGAGTCTCTGGAAACACCATATATTTT | CAISLDGVSGNTIYF
TRBJ2-7 | - | TRBV20-1 | 11 | few | TGCAGTGCTAGAGGTGGCTTGGAGCAGTACTTC | CSARGGLEQYF
TRBJ2-1 | - | TRBV9 | 15 | - | TGTGCCAGCAGCGTAGTAGGGGGTTCCCCCAATGAGCAGTTCTTC | CASSVVGGSPNEQFF
TRBJ2-7 | - | TRBV27 | 15 | - | TGTGCCAGCAGTTCCCCCGCAGGTTTTTCCTACGAGCAGTACTTC | CASSSPAGFSYEQYF
TRBJ1-1 | TRBD1 | TRBV20-1 | 15 | few | TGCAGTGCTAGCGACCGTCGCAGGGGGATCACTGAAGCTTTCTTT | CSASDRRRGITEAFF
TRBJ2-7 | - | TRBV7-2 | 14 | once | TGTGCCAGCAGCTTAGCCAGGGACGCCGACGAGCAGTACTTC | CASSLARDADEQYF
TRBJ1-4 | TRBD1 | TRBV5-1 | 15 | many | TGCGCCAGCAGCCCCGGGTGGACAGGGAATGAAAAACTGTTTTTT | CASSPGWTGNEKLFF
TRBJ2-5 | TRBD2 | TRBV3-1 | 16 | few | TGTGCCAGCAGCCACCAACCGGGACTAGCCCTCGGGGCCCAGTACTTC | CASSHQPGLALGAQYF
TRBJ2-7 | TRBD2 | TRBV4-1 | 17 | - | TGCGCCAGCAGCCAAGGACCGGGACTAGCGAATTCCTACGAGCAGTACTTC | CASSQGPGLANSYEQYF
TRBJ1-1 | TRBD1 | TRBV5-1 | 15 | many | TGCGCCAGCAGCTTAGGGGACAGAATGAACACTGAAGCTTTCTTT | CASSLGDRMNTEAFF
TRBJ1-2 | - | TRBV9 | 12 | - | TGTGCCAGCGAGGGAATATCCTATGGCTACACCTTC | CASEGISYGYTF
TRBJ1-1 | - | TRBV5-1 | 16 | - | TGCGCCAGCAGCTGGAAAACAGGGCTAATGAACACTGAAGCTTTCTTT | CASSWKTGLMNTEAFF
TRBJ2-1 | - | TRBV18 | 15 | - | TGTGCCAGCTCACCACCCGGGCGATCCTACAATGAGCAGTTCTTC | CASSPPGRSYNEQFF
TRBJ2-1 | - | TRBV5-1 | 17 | - | TGCGCCAGCAGCTTGGCCACTGGGAGTGGTTCCTACAATGAGCAGTTCTTC | CASSLATGSGSYNEQFF
TRBJ2-2 | TRBD2 | TRBV29-1 | 16 | - | TGCAGCGTCGGTGCAGGGAGAACTAGCGACACCGGGGAGCTGTTTTTT | CSVGAGRTSDTGELFF
TRBJ2-7 | - | TRBV4-2 | 17 | - | TGTGCCAGCAGCCAAGATTATCTGGGGATTGCCTCCTACGAGCAGTACTTC | CASSQDYLGIASYEQYF
TRBJ2-2 | TRBD1 | TRBV12-3/TRBV12-4 | 15 | few | TGTGCCAGCAGTTGGGGGACAGGGAGCACCGGGGAGCTGTTTTTT | CASSWGTGSTGELFF
TRBJ1-4 | - | TRBV12-3/TRBV12-4 | 15 | - | TGTGCCAGCAGTACGGACAGTCGGGGAATGCAAAAACTGTTTTTT | CASSTDSRGMQKLFF
TRBJ2-1 | - | TRBV10-3 | 17 | - | TGTGCCATCAGTGAGACCTTAATCGGGGGCCGTGGAAATGAGCAGTTCTTC | CAISETLIGGRGNEQFF
TRBJ2-7 | - | TRBV5-1 | 18 | few | TGCGCCAGCAGCTTGGGGGGGGAGTGGACAGCAGTTCCTCCCGGGCAGTACTTC | CASSLGGEWTAVPPGQYF
TRBJ2-7 | - | TRBV7-6 | 15 | - | TGTGCCAGCAGCTTATTCGGGGGCACAGCCTACGAGCAGTACTTC | CASSLFGGTAYEQYF
TRBJ2-6 | - | TRBV5-1 | 15 | - | TGCGCCAGCAGTAGGGTAAACTCTGGGGCCAACGTCCTGACTTTC | CASSRVNSGANVLTF
TRBJ2-7 | - | TRBV4-2 | 16 | - | TGTGCCAGCAGCCAAGGGGGGGACTGGGAGGCCTACGAGCAGTACTTC | CASSQGGDWEAYEQYF
TRBJ2-3 | - | TRBV5-1 | 13 | - | TGCGCCAGCAGGCCCAGGCCTACAGATACGCAGTATTTT | CASRPRPTDTQYF